Listed here are 4 T cell receptor beta chains from one sample, sequenced in a study of blood T cells in healthy people across ages. A second roughly 7 to 12 cycle PCR used barcoded and J-beta primers. TCRdb independently ran MiXCR on the 5' RACE reads; one entry per CDR3 protein. The sample contains roughly 500,000 distinct CDR3 sequences, 25% to 30% of which appear only once. Input material: blood. Every receptor here comes from a woman in her sixties or seventies in good health.

J is TRBJ2-5 and V is TRBV20-1, with TRBD2 matching over 7 bases. Germline V gene lookup returns CDR1 DFQATT and CDR2 SNEGSKA (reference sequence). The CDR3 length is 13 residues. With V trimmed by 3 bases and J by 1 base, 2 bases remained unmatched. The CDR3 sequence is CSASGGIQETQYF. The CDR3 region has the DNA TGCAGTGCTAGCGGGGGGATCCAAGAGACCCAGTACTTC.

This clonotype was found many times. CDR3 sequence (DNA): TGTGCCAGCACTTTGGGGGCCGTTTCCTACACCTTC. Its protein product is CASTLGAVSYTF. The chain couples TRBV12-3 or TRBV12-4 to TRBJ1-2; D might be TRBD1 (6 bases). Trimming pared 7 bases from V and 10 bases from J, leaving 16 bases between. The CDR3 has 12 amino acids.

The J gene is TRBJ2-5, the V gene TRBV12-3 or TRBV12-4; weak D call: TRBD2 (7 bases). Trimming shortened V by 5 bases and J by 4 bases, and 20 bases separated the two germline ends. CDR3 size: 16 residues. The CDR3 protein is CASSPNYGGLRETQYF. Here the CDR3 DNA reads TGTGCCAGCAGTCCGAATTACGGGGGGCTCCGAGAGACCCAGTACTTC.

This clonotype occurred a few times. The V and J genes are TRBV5-1 and TRBJ2-7; 13 positions agree with TRBD2. CDR1 SGHRS and CDR2 YFSETQ come from the germline V gene. There are 15 residues in the CDR3. The V segment lost 6 bases and the J segment 3 bases; nucleotides outside the gene matches: 6. In nucleotides, the CDR3 is TGCGCCAGCAAGCCGGGACTAGCGGGGTACTACGAGCAGTACTTC. This gives the protein CASKPGLAGYYEQYF.